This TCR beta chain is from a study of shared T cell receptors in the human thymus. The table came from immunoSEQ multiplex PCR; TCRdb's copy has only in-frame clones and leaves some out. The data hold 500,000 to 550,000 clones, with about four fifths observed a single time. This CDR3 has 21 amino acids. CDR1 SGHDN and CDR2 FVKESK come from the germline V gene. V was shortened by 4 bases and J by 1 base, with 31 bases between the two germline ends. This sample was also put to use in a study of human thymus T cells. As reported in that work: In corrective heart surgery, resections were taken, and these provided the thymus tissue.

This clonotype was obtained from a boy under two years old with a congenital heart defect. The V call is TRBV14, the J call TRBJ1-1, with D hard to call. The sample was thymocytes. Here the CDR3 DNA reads TGTGCCAGCAGCCGGAGAGGGCCGCGGGTCTCCCAGCCCCTGGGGAACACTGAAGCTTTCTTT. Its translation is CASSRRGPRVSQPLGNTEAFF.